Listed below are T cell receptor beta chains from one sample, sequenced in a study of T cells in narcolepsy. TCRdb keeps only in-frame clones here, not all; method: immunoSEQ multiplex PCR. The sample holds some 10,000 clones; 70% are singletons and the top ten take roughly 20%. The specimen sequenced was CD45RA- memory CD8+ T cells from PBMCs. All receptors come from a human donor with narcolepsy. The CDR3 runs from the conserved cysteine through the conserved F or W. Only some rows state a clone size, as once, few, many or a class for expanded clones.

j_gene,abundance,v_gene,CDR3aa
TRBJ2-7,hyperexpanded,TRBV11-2,CASSFAGSYEQYF
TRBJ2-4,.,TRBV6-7,CASSFKIQGGSENIQYF
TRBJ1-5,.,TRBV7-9,CASSLDGQSQHF
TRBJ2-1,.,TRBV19,CASSIGGPLNNEQFF
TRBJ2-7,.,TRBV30,CAWSLVGGPYEQYF
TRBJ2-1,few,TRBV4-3,CASSPWTSYNEQFF
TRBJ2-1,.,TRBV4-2,CASSQDAGGAYNEQFF
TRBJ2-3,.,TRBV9,CASSPMGGGAVDTQYF
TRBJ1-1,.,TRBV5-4,CASRDTGTGFNTEAFF
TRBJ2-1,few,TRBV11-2,CASSSLAGFYNEQFF
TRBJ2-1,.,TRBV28,CASSPGTSDYNEQFF
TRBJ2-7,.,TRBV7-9,CAGMAPGNYEQYF
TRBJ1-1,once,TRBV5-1,CASRRDLGNTEAFF
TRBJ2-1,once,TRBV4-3,CASSDKLAAPHEQFF
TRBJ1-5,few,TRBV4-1,CASSHQGKEQPQHF
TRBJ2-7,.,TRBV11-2,CASSYLDRGEQYF
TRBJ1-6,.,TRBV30,CAWSGWTIYNSPLHF
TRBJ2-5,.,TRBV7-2,CASSFIETQYF
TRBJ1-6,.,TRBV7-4,CASSSVAGDSPLHF
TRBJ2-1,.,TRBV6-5,CASSYVAGTLNEQFF
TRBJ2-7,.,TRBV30,CAWREAYEQYF
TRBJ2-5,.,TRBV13,CASSLRREPETQYF
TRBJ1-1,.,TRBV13,CASSLSYTEAFF
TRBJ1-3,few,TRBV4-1,CASSQRDTGLAIYF
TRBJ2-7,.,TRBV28,CASSFTTYYEQYF
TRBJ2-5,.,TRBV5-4,CAIVDRDQETQYF
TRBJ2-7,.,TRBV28,CASSLWDSQDWVGYEQYF
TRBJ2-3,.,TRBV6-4,CASSERMTDTQYF
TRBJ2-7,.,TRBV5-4,CAVYGGSGRAGLHF
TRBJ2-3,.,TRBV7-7,CASSLSHLGTGPTDTQYF
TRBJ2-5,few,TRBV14,CASSSQETQYF
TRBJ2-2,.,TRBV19,CASSMTSANTGELFF
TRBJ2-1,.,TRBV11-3,CASSQEREGYNEQFF
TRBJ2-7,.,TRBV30,CAWSRLAWSYEQYF
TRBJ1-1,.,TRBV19,CASSIQGNTEAFF
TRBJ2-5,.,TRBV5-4,CASSLEEGLHQETQYF
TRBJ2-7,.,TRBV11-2,CASSLRVWAGGTYEQYF
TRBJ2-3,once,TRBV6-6,CASSYSSWDTDTQYF
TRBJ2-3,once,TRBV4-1,CASSPVVGQLTDTQYF
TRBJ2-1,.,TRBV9,CASSVGGSEQFF
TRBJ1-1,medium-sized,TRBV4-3,CASSRHRTDTEAFF